Sequencing of this TCR beta chain was carried out in a study of T cells in Graves' hyperthyroidism and ophthalmopathy. Stable Graves' hyperthyroidism denoted no ophthalmopathy progression over 18 months. Orbital computed tomography and thyroid ultrasound, together with serum TRAb and thyroxine and clinical symptoms, were used for diagnoses. This clonotype came up a few times. Its cognate antigen is unknown. Researchers took RNA transcripts and amplified the TCR beta CDR3 regions from them. The study used the HTBI primer set for a first-round RT-PCR of the TCR CDR3. Each CDR3 protein is one row after TCRdb ran MiXCR on the multiplex PCR reads. The repertoire holds some 400,000 distinct CDR3 sequences, approximately 14% seen once, with approximately 11% in the top ten. Study-wide results and caveats: Most clonotypes that expanded in the thyroid above 0.001 also showed up in blood.

Germline V lookup: CDR1 DFQATT, CDR2 SNEGSKA (reference sequence). The V end was cut by 3 bases, the J end by 7 bases, with 13 bases between. The CDR3 has 13 amino acids. The sequence came from a woman between 55 and 75 years old with Graves' hyperthyroidism. Sequences were obtained from blood. The chain employs TRBV20-1 and TRBJ2-4; D is possibly TRBD1 (6 bases). This CDR3 is CSARGASANIQYF. In nucleotides, the CDR3 is TGCAGTGCTAGGGGGGCGAGCGCGAACATTCAGTACTTC.